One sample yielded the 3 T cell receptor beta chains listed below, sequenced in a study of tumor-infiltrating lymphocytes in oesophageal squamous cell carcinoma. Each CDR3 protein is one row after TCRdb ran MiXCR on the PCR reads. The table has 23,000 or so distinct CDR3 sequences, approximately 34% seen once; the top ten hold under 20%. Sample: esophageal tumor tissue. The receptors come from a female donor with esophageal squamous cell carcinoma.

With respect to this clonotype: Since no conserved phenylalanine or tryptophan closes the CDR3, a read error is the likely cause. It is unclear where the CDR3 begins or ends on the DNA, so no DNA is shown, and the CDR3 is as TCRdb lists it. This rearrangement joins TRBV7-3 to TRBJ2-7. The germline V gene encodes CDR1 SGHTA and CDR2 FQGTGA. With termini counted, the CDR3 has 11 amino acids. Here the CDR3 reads CASSQPKISGA.

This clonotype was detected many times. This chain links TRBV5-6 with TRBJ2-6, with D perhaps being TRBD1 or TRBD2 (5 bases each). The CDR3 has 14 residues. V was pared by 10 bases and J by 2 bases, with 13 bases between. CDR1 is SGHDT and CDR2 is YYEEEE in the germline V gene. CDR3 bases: TGTGCCTCCCGGGTGGGGGCTGGGGCCAACGTCCTGACTTTC. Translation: CASRVGAGANVLTF.

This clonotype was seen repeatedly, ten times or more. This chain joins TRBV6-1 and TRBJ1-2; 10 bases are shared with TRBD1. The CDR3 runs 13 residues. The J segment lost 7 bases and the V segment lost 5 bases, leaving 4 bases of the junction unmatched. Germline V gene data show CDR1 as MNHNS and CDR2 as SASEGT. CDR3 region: CASSTTGGGGYTF. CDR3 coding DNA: TGTGCCAGCAGTACGACAGGGGGCGGTGGCTACACCTTC.